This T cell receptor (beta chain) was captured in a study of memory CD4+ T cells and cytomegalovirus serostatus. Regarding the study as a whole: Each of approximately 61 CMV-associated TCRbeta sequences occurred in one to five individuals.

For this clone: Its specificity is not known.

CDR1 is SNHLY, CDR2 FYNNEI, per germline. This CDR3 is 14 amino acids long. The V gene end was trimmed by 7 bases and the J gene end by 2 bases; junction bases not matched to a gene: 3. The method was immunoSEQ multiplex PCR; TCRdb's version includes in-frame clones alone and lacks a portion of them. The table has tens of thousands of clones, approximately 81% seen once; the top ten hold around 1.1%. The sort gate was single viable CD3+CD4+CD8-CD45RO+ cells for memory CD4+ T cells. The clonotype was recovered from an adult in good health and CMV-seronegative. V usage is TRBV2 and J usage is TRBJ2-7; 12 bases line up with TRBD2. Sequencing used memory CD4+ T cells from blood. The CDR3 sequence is CASNRLAGAYEQYF. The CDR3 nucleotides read TGTGCCAGCAATCGACTAGCGGGAGCCTACGAGCAGTACTTC.